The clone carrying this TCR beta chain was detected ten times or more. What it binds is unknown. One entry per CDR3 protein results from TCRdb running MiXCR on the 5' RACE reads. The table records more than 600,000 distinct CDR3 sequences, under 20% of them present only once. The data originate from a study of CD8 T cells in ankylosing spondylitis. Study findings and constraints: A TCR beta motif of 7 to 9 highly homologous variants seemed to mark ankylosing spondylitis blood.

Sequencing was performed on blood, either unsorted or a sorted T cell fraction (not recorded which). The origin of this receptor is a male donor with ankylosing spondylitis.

The CDR3: CASSPPTGASTDTQYF. The CDR3 DNA follows: TGTGCCAGCAGCCCACCCACAGGGGCCAGCACAGATACGCAGTATTTT. The chain links TRBV7-9 to TRBJ2-3; 7 nucleotides align to TRBD1. V gave up 5 bases and J gave up 0 bases; unmatched junction bases: 8. Germline lookup yields CDR1 SEHNR and CDR2 FQNEAQ (reference sequence). The CDR3 has 16 amino acids.